This TCR beta chain appears in the sequencing data of a study of shared T cell receptors in the human thymus. From germline, CDR1 is LNHNV and CDR2 YYDKDF (reference sequence). After removal of 5 bases from V and 2 bases from J, the junction contained 9 bases not matched to a gene. This CDR3 spans 15 amino acids. TCRdb keeps only in-frame clones here, not all; method: immunoSEQ multiplex PCR. Found here are 450,000 to 650,000 clones, about 84% of them singletons; the top ten hold about 0.014%. These data were also filed under a second study, of human thymus T cells. That paper states: Those donating were healthy Finnish infants in corrective surgery for congenital heart defects. Surgeons resected thymus tissue during corrective heart surgery. Thymic and blood repertoires appeared to display a bias in their usage of V and J genes. Related reports documented highly overlapping thymic repertoires among unrelated individuals.

Material: thymocytes. The clonotype originates from a boy under two years old with a congenital heart defect. This chain joins TRBV15 and TRBJ2-7, with TRBD1 matching over 7 bases. The CDR3 is CATSAPGTVTYEQYF. The CDR3 coding sequence is TGTGCCACCAGCGCCCCCGGGACAGTCACCTACGAGCAGTACTTC.